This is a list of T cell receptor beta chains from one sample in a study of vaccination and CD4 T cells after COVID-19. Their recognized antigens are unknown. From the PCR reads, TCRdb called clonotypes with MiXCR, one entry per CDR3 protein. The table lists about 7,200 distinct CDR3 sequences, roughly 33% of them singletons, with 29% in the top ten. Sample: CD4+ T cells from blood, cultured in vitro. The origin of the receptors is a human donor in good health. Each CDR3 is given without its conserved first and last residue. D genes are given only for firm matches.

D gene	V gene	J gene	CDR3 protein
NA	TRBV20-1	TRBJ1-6	SGRRQNILNSPLH
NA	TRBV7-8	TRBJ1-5	ASSLLSQPQH
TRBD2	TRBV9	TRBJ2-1	ASSPGLAGGKVYNEQF
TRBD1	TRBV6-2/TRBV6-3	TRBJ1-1	ASSYQGVIGTEAF
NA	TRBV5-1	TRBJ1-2	ASSFDSQGGYT
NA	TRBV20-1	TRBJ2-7	SARAPVIRNEQY
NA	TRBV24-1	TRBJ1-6	ATSPRPEPLH
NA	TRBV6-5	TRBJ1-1	ASSLGRNTEAF
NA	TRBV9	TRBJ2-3	ASSGDSVDTQY
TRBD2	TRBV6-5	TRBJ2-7	ASSWGGGSSHEQY
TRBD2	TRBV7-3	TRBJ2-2	ASSFGSGGGTGELF
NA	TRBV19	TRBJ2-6	ASAVSGANVLT
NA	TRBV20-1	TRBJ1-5	SAEAHSNQPQH
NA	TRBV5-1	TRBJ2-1	ASSLDRRNEQF
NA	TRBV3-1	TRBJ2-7	ASSQRRQAHEQY
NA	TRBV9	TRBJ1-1	ASSVGGSMNTEAF
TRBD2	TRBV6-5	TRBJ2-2	ASSYGEGYTGELF
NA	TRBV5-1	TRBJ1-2	ASSPLGVGYT
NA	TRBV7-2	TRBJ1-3	ASSLRGGSGNTIY
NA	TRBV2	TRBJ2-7	ASRLDRLLAWPTYEQY
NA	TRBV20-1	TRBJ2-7	SVRDLPAYEQY
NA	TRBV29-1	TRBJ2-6	SVAGRSGANVLT
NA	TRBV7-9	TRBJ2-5	ASSLEAGETQY
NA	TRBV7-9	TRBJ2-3	ATPISGPTDTQY
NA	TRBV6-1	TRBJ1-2	ASSSLGYGYT
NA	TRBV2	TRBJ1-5	ASSELTGLRAQPQH
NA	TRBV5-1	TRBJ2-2	ASSPGFTGELF
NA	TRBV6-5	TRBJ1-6	ASSWQTDPYNSPLH
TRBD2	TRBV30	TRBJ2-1	AWSEGLAGGDEQF
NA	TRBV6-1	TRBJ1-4	ASGPGGVNEKLF
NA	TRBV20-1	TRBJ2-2	SARTGGELF
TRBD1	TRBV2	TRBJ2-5	ASSLGGWETQY